What follows are 9 T cell receptor beta chains derived from one specimen sequenced in a study of human T cells and chemical hapten exposure. A single record per CDR3 protein comes from TCRdb applying MiXCR to the RACE reads. The sample records roughly 150,000 distinct CDR3 sequences, about a quarter being singletons. This sample's time point: patch test 3, about 24 weeks after DPC sensitization. This sample's treatment: therapeutic diphenylcyclopropenone sensitization with weekly scalp DPC. The sequences come from whole blood, collected in connection with sensitization to the hapten diphenylcyclopropenone (DPC). These receptor sequences come from a woman aged 18-29 years with alopecia areata. Some clones in this sample may be carry-over from other donors' samples.

This clonotype was detected only a few times. The genes are TRBV7-3 and TRBJ2-1; 13 bases align to TRBD2. The CDR3 spans 16 residues. V trimming: 2 bases; J trimming: 9 bases; junction bases outside the gene matches: 7. Germline V gene sequence: CDR1 SGHTA, CDR2 FQGTGA. The CDR3 DNA is TGTGCCAGCAGCTTAGTAGGACTAGCGGGAGAGTCTGAGCAGTTCTTC. As protein: CASSLVGLAGESEQFF.

This rearrangement joins TRBV5-1 to TRBJ2-3, with 10 bases matching TRBD2. Germline assignment: CDR1 SGHRS and CDR2 YFSETQ. V shed 2 bases and J 5 bases; nucleotides not matched to a gene: 8. There are 16 residues in the CDR3. CDR3 sequence: CASSLGAGGRIDTQYF. DNA for the CDR3: TGCGCCAGCAGCTTAGGAGCGGGAGGGCGGATAGATACGCAGTATTTT. Full variable domain (remainder filled in from reference TRBV5-1 and TRBJ2-3): KAGVTQTPRYLIKTRGQQVTLSCSPISGHRSVSWYQQTPGQGLQFLFEYFSETQRNKGNFPGRFSGRQFSNSRSEMNVSTLELGDSALYLCASSLGAGGRIDTQYFGPGTRLTVL.

The rearrangement uses TRBV2 and TRBJ2-3; weak D call: TRBD1 (7 bases). V lost 8 bases to trimming and J lost 1 base, with 13 bases between them. Germline assignment: CDR1 SNHLY and CDR2 FYNNEI. CDR3 length: 14 amino acids. CDR3 sequence (DNA): TGTGCCAGCCCAGGGGGGCTCGGCACAGATACGCAGTATTTT. Its protein is CASPGGLGTDTQYF.

The chain's CDR3 is CATSDSLAGRNEQFF. The CDR3, as DNA: TGTGCCACCAGTGATTCACTAGCGGGACGGAATGAGCAGTTCTTC. This chain links TRBV24-1 with TRBJ2-1; 10 positions agree with TRBD2. V gave up 2 bases and J gave up 7 bases; unmatched junction bases: 4. The CDR3 runs 15 residues. Germline CDR1 and CDR2: KGHDR and SFDVKD.

The rearrangement links TRBV20-1 to TRBJ1-1; D gene unclear. Trimming pared 5 bases from V and 0 bases from J, leaving 13 bases between. CDR1 DFQATT and CDR2 SNEGSKA come from the germline V gene (reference sequence). The CDR3 is made up of 14 amino acids. The CDR3 DNA reads as TGCAGTGCTCGGTATAGTTTATTGAACACTGAAGCTTTCTTT. The encoded protein is CSARYSLLNTEAFF.

This chain connects TRBV4-1 to TRBJ2-7; 10 bases agree with TRBD1. Germline CDR1 reads MGHRA; CDR2 reads YSYEKL. The CDR3 totals 15 residues. With V trimmed by 2 bases and J by 3 bases, 4 bases remained unmatched. The CDR3 loop reads CASSQRTGGNYEQYF. The DNA for the CDR3 is TGCGCCAGCAGCCAACGGACAGGGGGAAACTACGAGCAGTACTTC.

This clonotype was seen a handful of times. V usage is TRBV29-1 and J usage is TRBJ2-5, with TRBD1 as a possible D gene (5 bases). The CDR3 has 12 amino acids. Trimming removed 4 bases from V and 3 bases from J, with 9 bases in between. CDR1 and CDR2 from the germline V gene are SQVTM and ANQGSEA. As DNA, the CDR3 is TGCAGCGTTGCTCTGACAGAAGAGACCCAGTACTTC. Translation: CSVALTEETQYF.

The chain couples TRBV6-6 to TRBJ2-2; 8 positions match TRBD2. Germline V gene sequence: CDR1 MNHNY, CDR2 SVGAGI (reference sequence). The CDR3 is 16 amino acids. Losses at the gene ends were 7 bases for V and 0 bases for J; bases not matched to a gene: 7. This CDR3 reads CASTRTSGPNTGELFF. For the CDR3, the DNA is TGTGCCAGCACTCGAACTAGCGGACCGAACACCGGGGAGCTGTTTTTT.

This clonotype was recorded at least ten times. The chain uses TRBV7-9 and TRBJ1-1; D is uncertain. Trimming removed 3 bases at V and 4 bases at J, with 12 bases between. This CDR3 comprises 14 residues. The V gene's germline CDR1 is SEHNR and CDR2 FQNEAQ (reference sequence). CDR3 loop: CASSLARDVTEAFF. CDR3 DNA: TGTGCCAGCAGCTTGGCTAGGGATGTCACTGAAGCTTTCTTT.